Below are 30 T cell receptor beta chains sequenced from a single sample in a study of shared clonotypes between healthy human individuals. Assay: immunoSEQ multiplex PCR; the TCRdb copy retains only in-frame clones and omits some. The sample includes 400,000 to 550,000 clones, approximately 79% of them seen just once. Specimen: PBMCs. The receptors originated from a middle-aged woman in good health. Some clones in this sample may be carry-over from other donors' samples.

The chain uses TRBV29-1 and TRBJ1-4, with 7 bases aligning to TRBD1. The CDR3 has 14 residues. V shed 7 bases and J 7 bases; nucleotides not matched to a gene: 12. CDR1 and CDR2 from the germline V gene are SQVTM and ANQGSEA. The CDR3 loop is CSALPGTEGEKLFF. CDR3 bases: TGCAGCGCGCTTCCCGGGACAGAAGGTGAAAAACTGTTTTTT.

The chain links TRBV5-6 to TRBJ1-4; no definite D call. Trimming took 0 bases from V and 5 from J, leaving 5 bases between them. This CDR3 is built from 13 residues. Germline V CDR1 and CDR2: SGHDT, YYEEEE. As DNA, the CDR3 is TGTGCCAGCAGCTTGGGTATGAATGAAAAACTGTTTTTT. This codes for CASSLGMNEKLFF.

The J gene is TRBJ2-1, the V gene TRBV9; tentatively, D is TRBD2 (6 bases). The V gene lost 0 bases and the J gene lost 5 bases, with 12 bases spanning the gap. The CDR3 contains 15 residues. Germline V gene lookup returns CDR1 SGDLS and CDR2 YYNGEE. Here the CDR3 DNA reads TGTGCCAGCAGCGTAGGAATAGCGGTCGACAATGAGCAGTTCTTC. The encoded protein is CASSVGIAVDNEQFF.

The chain recombines TRBV13 with TRBJ2-6; D possibly corresponds to TRBD2 (6 bases). Germline V gives CDR1 PRHDT, CDR2 FYEKMQ (reference sequence). The CDR3 is 15 residues long. V was clipped by 7 bases and J by 1 base, with 11 bases between them. CDR3 DNA sequence: TGTGCCAGCAACGAGGGGAGGTCTGGGGCCAACGTCCTGACTTTC. It translates to CASNEGRSGANVLTF.

With respect to this clone: A single base separates this from a much larger clone, so it may be a read error. The rearrangement links TRBV2 to TRBJ1-1, with 8 bases identical to TRBD1. V gave up 6 bases and J gave up 1 base; unmatched junction bases: 1. CDR3 length: 13 residues. The germline CDR1 and CDR2 sequences are SNHLY and FYNNEI. The CDR3 bases are TGTGCCAGCAGGGACAGGGAGAACACTGAAGCTTTCTTT. Translation gives CASRDRENTEAFF.

A few counts support this clone. Since a far larger clone is one base different, this is likely a read error. This CDR3 is also generated by other DNA sequences in the sample. This sequence joins TRBV2 and TRBJ2-7; D unresolved. The germline gives CDR1 SNHLY, CDR2 FYNNEI. The CDR3 has 14 amino acids. This CDR3 reads CASSEAGYSYEQHF. The CDR3 nucleotides read TGTGCCAGCAGTGAGGCAGGTTATTCCTACGAGCAGCACTTC. Using reference TRBV2 and TRBJ2-7 for the parts outside the CDR3, the full variable domain is EPEVTQTPSHQVTQMGQEVILRCVPISNHLYFYWYRQILGQKVEFLVSFYNNEISEKSEIFDDQFSVERPDGSNFTLKIRSTKLEDSAMYFCASSEAGYSYEQHFGPGTRLTVT.

The CDR3 DNA is TGTGCCAGCAGCCCCCGCCCTAAGCGGGGGTTAGATACGCAGTATTTT. Its translation is CASSPRPKRGLDTQYF. The chain combines TRBV7-2 with TRBJ2-3; 8 nucleotides align to TRBD2. This CDR3 spans 16 amino acids. The trim removed 5 bases at V and 5 bases at J, leaving 12 bases unmatched. Germline CDR1 is SGHTA and CDR2 is FQGNSA.

The rearrangement uses TRBV7-3 and TRBJ2-2, with 8 bases that match TRBD1. Germline CDR1 reads SGHTA; CDR2 reads FQGTGA. The CDR3 has 17 residues. V was pared by 1 base and J by 1 base, with 5 bases of the junction left unmatched. The CDR3 loop is CASSLKAGGLNTGELFF. DNA of the CDR3: TGTGCCAGCAGCTTAAAAGCAGGGGGCTTGAACACCGGGGAGCTGTTTTTT.

The chain joins TRBV5-1 to TRBJ2-3, with D possibly matching TRBD1 (5 bases). Trimming removed 7 bases at V and 2 bases at J, with 14 bases between. The CDR3 extends over 14 amino acids. Germline CDR1 is SGHRS and CDR2 is YFSETQ. In nucleotides, the CDR3 is TGCGCCAGCCAAACCTTAGGGGACACAGATACGCAGTATTTT. Its protein product is CASQTLGDTDTQYF.

This sequence joins TRBV6-1 and TRBJ2-3; D is uncertain. The germline gives CDR1 MNHNS, CDR2 SASEGT. V lost 6 bases, J lost 5 bases, and 12 bases lay in between. The CDR3 extends over 13 amino acids. The DNA for the CDR3 is TGTGCCAGCAGGAGGAGTGAAGTAGATACGCAGTATTTT. It specifies CASRRSEVDTQYF.

This clone was seen a single time. This specimen includes other DNA sequences encoding the same CDR3. CDR3 amino acids: CASSLGGPGETQYF. The CDR3 DNA follows: TGCGCCAGCAGCTTGGGGGGGCCAGGGGAGACCCAGTACTTC. This chain uses TRBV5-1 with TRBJ2-5; TRBD1 is a possible D gene (6 bases). CDR1 and CDR2 (germline): SGHRS, YFSETQ. Trimming stripped 0 bases from V and 5 bases from J, with 11 bases between. CDR3 length: 14 amino acids.

The J gene is TRBJ2-1, the V gene TRBV27; 13 bases agree with TRBD2. This CDR3 comprises 18 residues. Unmatched junction bases numbered 8, after V lost 1 base and J lost 5 bases. Per the germline V gene, CDR1 is MNHEY and CDR2 is SMNVEV (reference sequence). The CDR3 loop reads CASSLFPPGTSGNNEQFF. The CDR3 nucleotides read TGTGCCAGCAGTTTATTCCCGCCCGGGACTAGCGGGAACAATGAGCAGTTCTTC.

The chain is built from TRBV29-1 and TRBJ2-1; D remains ambiguous. Deletions cut 5 bases from V and 6 bases from J, with 5 bases between. CDR3 size: 10 residues. Germline V CDR1 and CDR2: SQVTM, ANQGSEA. CDR3 bases: TGCAGCGTTAAGGCCAATGAGCAGTTCTTC. Protein sequence: CSVKANEQFF.

The chain recombines TRBV5-4 with TRBJ2-7; 9 nucleotides match TRBD2. With V trimmed by 3 bases and J by 0 bases, 4 bases remained unmatched. This CDR3 has 15 amino acids. Germline CDR1 and CDR2: SGHNT and YYREEE (reference sequence). This CDR3 reads CASSYSSGDSYEQYF. DNA of the CDR3: TGTGCCAGCAGCTACTCTAGCGGGGACTCCTACGAGCAGTACTTC.

This clone was seen just once. The CDR3: CASSLAVWTVTYEQYF. DNA of the CDR3: TGCGCCAGCAGCTTGGCTGTTTGGACGGTCACCTACGAGCAGTACTTC. The rearrangement joins TRBV5-1 to TRBJ2-7; unclear D gene. V was trimmed by 0 bases and J by 2 bases, leaving 15 bases between them. Germline assignment: CDR1 SGHRS and CDR2 YFSETQ. The CDR3 is 16 amino acids.

The CDR3 loop is CASSQNRAADTQYF. The CDR3 DNA follows: TGTGCCAGCAGCCAAAATAGGGCCGCGGATACGCAGTATTTT. V and J are TRBV7-3 and TRBJ2-3; D unresolved. Trimming cost V 5 bases and J 6 bases, with 15 bases left between them. The CDR3 consists of 14 residues. Germline assignment: CDR1 SGHTA and CDR2 FQGTGA. Supplemented by reference TRBV7-3 and TRBJ2-3, the full variable domain reads GAGVSQTPSNKVTEKGKYVELRCDPISGHTALYWYRQSLGQGPEFLIYFQGTGAADDSGLPNDRFFAVRPEGSVSTLKIQRTERGDSAVYLCASSQNRAADTQYFGPGTRLTVL.

The rearrangement joins TRBV6-5 to TRBJ1-2; no reliable D call. Looked up from germline, CDR1 is MNHEY and CDR2 is SVGAGI. V lost 6 bases, J lost 3 bases, and 5 bases lay in between. This CDR3 comprises 11 residues. CDR3 nucleotide sequence: TGTGCCAGCAGGGGAGACTATGGCTACACCTTC. Translation: CASRGDYGYTF.

This clone was seen a few times. A much larger clone sits a single nucleotide away, making a read error possible. V usage is TRBV5-1 and J usage is TRBJ1-1; the match to TRBD1 covers 9 bases. Germline V gene data show CDR1 as SGHRS and CDR2 as YFSETQ. The CDR3 has 14 amino acids. Losses at the gene ends were 4 bases for V and 8 bases for J; bases not matched to a gene: 9. CDR3 sequence (DNA): TGCGCCAGCAGCAACACAGGGGGCGCCGGGGAAGCTTTCTTT. Encoded protein: CASSNTGGAGEAFF.

The chain combines TRBV28 with TRBJ2-7; 8 bases align to TRBD2. This CDR3 contains 13 residues. Germline V CDR1 and CDR2: MDHEN, SYDVKM. V trimming: 10 bases; J trimming: 0 bases; junction bases outside the gene matches: 5. DNA for the CDR3: TGTGCCACCGCGGGAGGCCACTCCTACGAGCAGTACTTC. This sequence encodes CATAGGHSYEQYF.

This clone was recorded only once. The chain joins TRBV18 to TRBJ2-7; TRBD2 is a possible D gene (5 bases). The CDR3 length is 12 residues. V was shortened by 4 bases and J by 5 bases, with 9 bases between the two germline ends. Looked up from germline, CDR1 is KGHSH and CDR2 is LQKENI. CDR3 loop: CASSLGVNEQYF. The CDR3 region has the DNA TGTGCCAGCTCACTCGGGGTGAACGAGCAGTACTTC.

The V gene is TRBV7-9, the J gene TRBJ2-7, with D maybe TRBD1 (5 bases). CDR1 and CDR2 from the germline V gene are SEHNR and FQNEAQ (reference sequence). The germline V and J ends were trimmed by 3 bases and 1 base, with 10 bases remaining between them. This CDR3 spans 14 amino acids. DNA for the CDR3: TGTGCCAGCAGCTTCACAGGTTCTTCCTACGAGCAGTACTTC. Its translation: CASSFTGSSYEQYF.

The rearrangement uses TRBV28 and TRBJ1-5, with TRBD1 identical over 7 bases. V lost 4 bases and J lost 6; bases outside the gene matches: 9. Per the germline V gene, CDR1 is MDHEN and CDR2 is SYDVKM. The CDR3 has 15 residues. CDR3 region: CASSSPEGAGQPQHF. The CDR3 nucleotides read TGTGCCAGCAGTTCCCCGGAGGGGGCAGGTCAGCCCCAGCATTTT. The variable domain in full, with the rest retrieved from reference TRBV28 and TRBJ1-5, is DVKVTQSSRYLVKRTGEKVFLECVQDMDHENMFWYRQDPGLGLRLIYFSYDVKMKEKGDIPEGYSVSREKKERFSLILESASTNQTSMYLCASSSPEGAGQPQHFGDGTRLSIL.

This chain uses TRBV6-1 with TRBJ2-3; maybe TRBD2 (6 bases). This CDR3 comprises 14 residues. Trimming took off 4 bases at V and 6 bases at J, with 14 bases between the two ends. Per the germline V gene, CDR1 is MNHNS and CDR2 is SASEGT. The CDR3 coding sequence is TGTGCCAGCAGTGTTTGGCAGGCGGGGGATACGCAGTATTTT. As protein: CASSVWQAGDTQYF.

This rearrangement joins TRBV18 to TRBJ2-2; TRBD1 aligns across 7 bases. Unmatched junction bases numbered 7, after V lost 8 bases and J lost 1 base. The CDR3 loop spans 15 amino acids. Germline V CDR1 and CDR2: KGHSH, LQKENI. CDR3 in amino acids: CASLRDRQNTGELFF. The CDR3, as DNA: TGTGCCAGCCTAAGGGACAGACAGAACACCGGGGAGCTGTTTTTT.

The rearrangement joins TRBV5-1 to TRBJ2-7; D is unclear. The CDR3 totals 15 residues. Deletions cut 1 base from V and 0 bases from J, with 11 bases between. CDR1 and CDR2 from the germline V gene are SGHRS and YFSETQ. The CDR3 DNA sequence: TGCGCCAGCAGCTTGCAGTGGCAGGACTCCTACGAGCAGTACTTC. The encoded protein is CASSLQWQDSYEQYF. The full variable domain, in which reference TRBV5-1 and TRBJ2-7 provide the parts outside the CDR3, is KAGVTQTPRYLIKTRGQQVTLSCSPISGHRSVSWYQQTPGQGLQFLFEYFSETQRNKGNFPGRFSGRQFSNSRSEMNVSTLELGDSALYLCASSLQWQDSYEQYFGPGTRLTVT.

The chain uses TRBV30 and TRBJ2-3, with D possibly being TRBD2 (6 bases). Germline CDR1 is GTSNPN and CDR2 is SVGIG (reference sequence). The CDR3 loop spans 15 amino acids. Trimming pared 3 bases from V and 1 base from J, leaving 14 bases between. In nucleotides, the CDR3 is TGTGCCTGGAGCGCAACGGGACTCCGCACAGATACGCAGTATTTT. Its protein product is CAWSATGLRTDTQYF.

This clone occurred a few times. The V gene is TRBV6-1, the J gene TRBJ2-7; TRBD2 aligns across 8 bases. The CDR3 covers 15 residues. The V and J ends lost 8 bases and 0 bases, in that order; junction bases with no gene match: 9. The germline CDR1 and CDR2 sequences are MNHNS and SASEGT. Here the CDR3 DNA reads TGTGCCAGCGTGGTAGCGGGACATGCCTCCTACGAGCAGTACTTC. Translating gives CASVVAGHASYEQYF.

CDR3 loop: CASSLVSGRDNEQFF. The CDR3 bases are TGTGCCAGCAGCTTAGTTAGCGGGAGGGACAATGAGCAGTTCTTC. The V call is TRBV11-2, the J call TRBJ2-1, with 11 bases identical to TRBD2. This CDR3 contains 15 residues. V was clipped by 1 base and J by 5 bases; unmatched bases: 1. From germline, CDR1 is SGHAT and CDR2 FQNNGV. The complete variable domain, with remaining parts taken from reference TRBV11-2 and TRBJ2-1, reads EAGVAQSPRYKIIEKRQSVAFWCNPISGHATLYWYQQILGQGPKLLIQFQNNGVVDDSQLPKDRFSAERLKGVDSTLKIQPAKLEDSAVYLCASSLVSGRDNEQFFGPGTRLTVL.

As regards this clone: Distinct nucleotide sequences in the sample also encode this CDR3. This chain uses TRBV27 with TRBJ2-7; weak D call: TRBD1 (5 bases). Looked up from germline, CDR1 is MNHEY and CDR2 is SMNVEV (reference sequence). Deletions cut 2 bases from V and 4 bases from J, with 9 bases between. The CDR3 loop spans 13 amino acids. The CDR3 nucleotides are TGTGCCAGCAGTTTAAGGGGTTTGTACGAGCAGTACTTC. Encoded protein: CASSLRGLYEQYF.

The rearrangement links TRBV5-1 to TRBJ2-7; 12 bases map to TRBD2. Germline loops: CDR1 SGHRS, CDR2 YFSETQ. Unmatched junction bases numbered 9, after V lost 3 bases and J lost 2 bases. This CDR3 spans 17 amino acids. This chain's CDR3 is CASSWKTSGRDPYEQYF. Here the CDR3 DNA reads TGCGCCAGCAGCTGGAAGACTAGCGGGAGAGATCCCTACGAGCAGTACTTC.